The rows below give T cell receptor beta chains drawn from one sample of a study of blood T cell repertoires in COVID-19. Assay used: immunoSEQ multiplex PCR; TCRdb lists only in-frame clones, some missing. The repertoire holds roughly 57,000 clones, with 75% to 95% as singletons. The sequenced sample consisted of peripheral blood. The origin of the receptors is a man older than 75 with acute or convalescent COVID-19. The CDR3 runs from the conserved cysteine through the conserved F or W. The order of the fields is V gene, J gene, D gene, clone size, CDR3 protein, CDR3 DNA. The D gene is left open where the match is weak. A row's size may be missing; if present it is once, few, many or a size class.

TRBV5-4	TRBJ2-7	TRBD1	NA	CASSLSGTGTGKSYEQYF	TGTGCCAGCAGCTTGAGTGGTACCGGGACAGGGAAATCCTACGAGCAGTACTTC
TRBV5-4	TRBJ2-7	TRBD2	NA	CASSPGGLAGGEQYF	TGTGCCAGCAGCCCTGGCGGGCTAGCGGGGGGCGAGCAGTACTTC
TRBV7-3	TRBJ2-3	NA	NA	CASSLTLGTDTQYF	TGTGCCAGCAGCTTAACCCTAGGCACAGATACGCAGTATTTT
TRBV6-4	TRBJ2-3	TRBD2	NA	CASRTSGGDTQYF	TGTGCCAGCCGGACTAGCGGGGGGGATACGCAGTATTTT
TRBV5-5	TRBJ2-1	NA	NA	CASSLWGLSYNEQFF	TGTGCCAGCAGCTTGTGGGGGCTCTCCTACAATGAGCAGTTCTTC
TRBV19	TRBJ1-4	TRBD1	few	CASSIQGQGSEKLFF	TGTGCCAGTAGTATACAGGGACAGGGAAGTGAAAAACTGTTTTTT
TRBV5-1	TRBJ2-2	NA	NA	CASSFGQNTGELFF	TGCGCCAGCAGCTTTGGACAGAACACCGGGGAGCTGTTTTTT
TRBV7-2	TRBJ2-3	NA	NA	CASSLGTGRTDTQYF	TGTGCCAGCAGCTTAGGTACGGGTCGCACAGATACGCAGTATTTT
TRBV19	TRBJ1-1	NA	NA	CASRGGNTEAFF	TGTGCCAGTAGAGGAGGAAACACTGAAGCTTTCTTT
TRBV23-1	TRBJ1-1	NA	once	CASSGSGGLGTEAFF	TGCGCCAGCAGTGGATCGGGGGGGTTAGGCACTGAAGCTTTCTTT
TRBV6-5	TRBJ2-7	NA	NA	CASSYSQDISYEQYF	TGTGCCAGCAGTTACTCCCAGGATATCTCCTACGAGCAGTACTTC
TRBV4-1	TRBJ1-4	NA	once	CASTGGSNEKLFF	TGCGCCAGCACGGGGGGCTCTAATGAAAAACTGTTTTTT
TRBV5-1	TRBJ1-1	TRBD1	few	CASSSPGQGTEAFF	TGCGCCAGCAGCTCTCCGGGACAGGGCACTGAAGCTTTCTTT
TRBV2	TRBJ1-5	NA	NA	CASSESGWQPQHF	TGTGCCAGCAGTGAATCAGGGTGGCAGCCCCAGCATTTT
TRBV28	TRBJ1-5	NA	once	CASSLVGLPQHF	TGTGCCAGCAGTTTGGTAGGACTGCCCCAGCATTTT
TRBV20-1	TRBJ2-1	NA	NA	CSASGGRAYNEQFF	TGCAGTGCTAGTGGGGGGCGGGCCTACAATGAGCAGTTCTTC
TRBV11-2	TRBJ2-5	NA	NA	CASSLEQPQETQYF	TGTGCCAGCAGCTTAGAACAGCCCCAAGAGACCCAGTACTTC
TRBV7-9	TRBJ1-1	NA	NA	CASSFGGWDTEAFF	TGTGCCAGCAGCTTTGGGGGGTGGGACACTGAAGCTTTCTTT
TRBV2	TRBJ2-2	NA	NA	CASRATGNTGELFF	TGTGCCAGCAGGGCGACTGGGAACACCGGGGAGCTGTTTTTT
TRBV19	TRBJ2-3	NA	NA	CASSRTDTQYF	TGTGCCAGTAGCCGGACAGATACGCAGTATTTT
TRBV6-6	TRBJ2-7	NA	NA	CASSYRGSPESEQYF	TGTGCCAGCAGTTACCGGGGATCTCCTGAATCCGAGCAGTACTTC
TRBV3-1/TRBV3-2	TRBJ1-3	NA	NA	CASSPRDAGNTIYF	TGTGCCAGCAGCCCGCGGGACGCCGGAAACACCATATATTTT
TRBV7-6	TRBJ1-4	TRBD1	NA	CASRAGTGENEKLFF	TGTGCCAGCAGAGCCGGGACAGGGGAAAATGAAAAACTGTTTTTT
TRBV6-5	TRBJ1-1	NA	NA	CASRMTEWVTEAFF	TGTGCCAGCAGAATGACAGAATGGGTCACTGAAGCTTTCTTT
TRBV2	TRBJ2-1	TRBD1	NA	CASGNRGNEQFF	TGTGCCAGCGGAAACAGGGGAAATGAGCAGTTCTTC
TRBV7-9	TRBJ2-7	TRBD1	few	CASSSPGTGGYEQYF	TGTGCCAGCAGCTCCCCCGGGACAGGGGGGTACGAGCAGTACTTC
TRBV7-9	TRBJ2-7	NA	NA	CASSRGAKNEQYF	TGTGCCAGCAGTCGGGGGGCGAAAAACGAGCAGTACTTC
TRBV7-2	TRBJ2-1	TRBD2	NA	CASSTSGGNPLFF	TGTGCCAGCAGCACCAGCGGGGGCAATCCCCTCTTCTTC
TRBV6-5	TRBJ2-5	TRBD2	NA	CASSSRAGGPRETQYF	TGTGCCAGCAGTTCCCGAGCGGGGGGGCCAAGGGAGACCCAGTACTTC
TRBV6-5	TRBJ1-6	NA	NA	CASSRDMPFSPLHF	TGTGCCAGCAGCCGGGACATGCCATTTTCACCCCTCCACTTT
TRBV18	TRBJ1-4	NA	NA	CASSFGGSTNEKLFF	TGTGCCAGCTCTTTCGGGGGTAGCACTAATGAAAAACTGTTTTTT
TRBV19	TRBJ1-2	NA	NA	CASSTTGSWNYGYTF	TGTGCCAGTAGTACAACAGGGAGTTGGAACTATGGCTACACCTTC
TRBV2	TRBJ2-5	TRBD2	NA	CASSAPGLAGAQETQYF	TGTGCCAGCAGTGCCCCGGGACTAGCGGGGGCCCAAGAGACCCAGTACTTC
TRBV2	TRBJ2-5	NA	NA	CASTLQETQYF	TGTGCCAGCACCCTCCAAGAGACCCAGTACTTC
TRBV19	TRBJ2-5	TRBD2	NA	CASSIGTSGAVETQYF	TGTGCCAGTAGTATAGGGACTAGCGGGGCCGTAGAGACCCAGTACTTC
TRBV7-3	TRBJ2-3	TRBD2	NA	CASSQAGGSTDTQYF	TGTGCCAGCAGCCAAGCGGGGGGAAGCACAGATACGCAGTATTTT
TRBV5-1	TRBJ2-3	NA	NA	CASSTPGQRSTDTQYF	TGCGCCAGCAGCACACCCGGACAGAGGAGCACAGATACGCAGTATTTT
TRBV5-1	TRBJ1-1	TRBD1	NA	CASSLGTGETEAFF	TGCGCCAGCAGCTTGGGGACAGGGGAAACTGAAGCTTTCTTT
TRBV3-1/TRBV3-2	TRBJ2-3	TRBD2	NA	CASSPSGDRTDTQYF	TGTGCCAGCAGCCCAAGCGGGGACCGCACAGATACGCAGTATTTT
TRBV6-6	TRBJ1-5	TRBD1	NA	CASTQDREQPQHF	TGTGCCAGCACCCAAGACAGGGAGCAGCCCCAGCATTTT
TRBV5-1	TRBJ2-3	TRBD2	NA	CASERGGSTDTQYF	TGCGCCAGCGAGCGCGGGGGGAGCACAGATACGCAGTATTTT
TRBV6-5	TRBJ2-7	NA	once	CASSYGRSSYEQYF	TGTGCCAGCAGCTACGGGAGAAGCTCCTACGAGCAGTACTTC
TRBV7-9	TRBJ2-1	NA	NA	CASSFSTDYNEQFF	TGTGCCAGCAGCTTTTCGACAGATTACAATGAGCAGTTCTTC
TRBV5-1	TRBJ1-1	NA	NA	CASSLAGRGAFF	TGCGCCAGCAGCTTGGCCGGCAGGGGAGCTTTCTTT
TRBV29-1	TRBJ2-3	NA	once	CSVEGGGDTQYF	TGCAGCGTTGAAGGCGGCGGAGATACGCAGTATTTT
TRBV3-1/TRBV3-2	TRBJ2-1	TRBD2	NA	CASSLQLAGAGNEQFF	TGTGCCAGCAGCCTCCAACTAGCGGGGGCCGGTAATGAGCAGTTCTTC
TRBV12-2	TRBJ1-6	NA	NA	CASRLEEVPYNSPLHF	TGTGCAAGTCGCTTAGAGGAGGTCCCCTATAATTCACCCCTCCACTTT
TRBV30	TRBJ1-4	NA	NA	CAWNTEEKLFF	TGTGCCTGGAACACAGAAGAAAAACTGTTTTTT
TRBV27	TRBJ1-1	TRBD1	NA	CASSYQGVNTEAFF	TGTGCCAGCAGTTATCAGGGGGTGAACACTGAAGCTTTCTTT
TRBV6-2/TRBV6-3	TRBJ2-2	NA	NA	CASSEPGNTGELFF	TGTGCCAGCAGCGAGCCGGGGAACACCGGGGAGCTGTTTTTT
TRBV6-4	TRBJ2-2	NA	NA	CASSDSGFTGELFF	TGTGCCAGCAGTGACTCCGGGTTCACCGGGGAGCTGTTTTTT
TRBV18	TRBJ1-1	NA	NA	CASSPRAVEAFF	TGTGCCAGCTCACCACGGGCAGTTGAAGCTTTCTTT
TRBV14	TRBJ2-7	NA	NA	CASSRQWGTLYYEQYF	TGTGCCAGCAGCCGACAGTGGGGTACTCTCTACTACGAGCAGTACTTC
TRBV6-1	TRBJ1-2	NA	once	CASSEVSGAGGYTF	TGTGCCAGCAGTGAAGTTTCTGGGGCCGGGGGCTACACCTTC
TRBV2	TRBJ1-6	NA	few	CASSEGRISYNSPLHF	TGTGCCAGCAGTGAGGGGAGGATTTCCTATAATTCACCCCTCCACTTT